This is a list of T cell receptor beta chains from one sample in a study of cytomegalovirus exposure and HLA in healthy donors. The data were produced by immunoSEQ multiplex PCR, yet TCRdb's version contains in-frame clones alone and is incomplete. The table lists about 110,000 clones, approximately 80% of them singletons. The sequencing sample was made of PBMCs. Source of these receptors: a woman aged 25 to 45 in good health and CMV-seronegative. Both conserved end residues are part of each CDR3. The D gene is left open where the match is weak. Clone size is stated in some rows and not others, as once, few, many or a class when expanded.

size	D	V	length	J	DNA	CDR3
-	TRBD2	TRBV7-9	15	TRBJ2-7	TGTTCCAGCAGCCCGAGCGGGAGCTACCCCTACGAGCAGTACTTC	CSSSPSGSYPYEQYF
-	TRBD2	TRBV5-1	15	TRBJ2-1	TGCGCCAGCAGCCCCAGCGGGGGGACCTACAATGAGCAGTTCTTC	CASSPSGGTYNEQFF
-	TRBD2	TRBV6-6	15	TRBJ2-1	TGTGCCAGCAGGCCAAGACTAGCGGGTTACAATGAGCAGTTCTTC	CASRPRLAGYNEQFF
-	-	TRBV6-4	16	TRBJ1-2	TGTGCCAGCAGTGAGTTCGGGCAGCGGACTATCTATGGCTACACCTTC	CASSEFGQRTIYGYTF
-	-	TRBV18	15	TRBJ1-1	TGTGCCAGCTCACTTACTTCTGACAGATGGACTGAAGCTTTCTTT	CASSLTSDRWTEAFF
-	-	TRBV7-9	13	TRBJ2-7	TGTTCCAGCAGTTCACCGGTGAACTACGAGCAGTACTTC	CSSSSPVNYEQYF
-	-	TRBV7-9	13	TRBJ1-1	TGTGCCAGCAGCGGGTTGGGGGGCACTGAAGCTTTCTTT	CASSGLGGTEAFF
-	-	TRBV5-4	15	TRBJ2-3	TGTGCCAGCAGCGAGCGGTATTATAGCACAGATACGCAGTATTTT	CASSERYYSTDTQYF
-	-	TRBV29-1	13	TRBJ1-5	TGCAGCGTCCATTTTGGGCCTGATCAGCCCCAGCATTTT	CSVHFGPDQPQHF
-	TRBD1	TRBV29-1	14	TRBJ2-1	TGCAGCGTTGAAGAGGGACAGAAATACAATGAGCAGTTCTTC	CSVEEGQKYNEQFF
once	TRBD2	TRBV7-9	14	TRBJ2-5	TGTTCCAGCAGCTTAGATTGGGAGGGGGAGACCCAGTACTTC	CSSSLDWEGETQYF
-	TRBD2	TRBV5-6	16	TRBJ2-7	TGTGCCAGCAGCTTGGTACCAGCGGGAGGGATTTACGAGCAGTACTTC	CASSLVPAGGIYEQYF
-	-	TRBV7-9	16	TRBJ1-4	TGTTCCAGCAGCTTGATGGGAGGGCAAACTAATGAAAAACTGTTTTTT	CSSSLMGGQTNEKLFF
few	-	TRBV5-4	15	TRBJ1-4	TGTGCCAGCTCCTCTCAGGGGCAGTTTAATGAAAAACTGTTTTTT	CASSSQGQFNEKLFF
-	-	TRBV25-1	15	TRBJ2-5	TGTGCCAGCAGTGAGGAAGGCAGGGGCTTAGAGACCCAGTACTTC	CASSEEGRGLETQYF
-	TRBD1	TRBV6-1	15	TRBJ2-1	TGTGCCAGCATTTTAACACAGGGGGTCATCGATGAGCAGTTCTTC	CASILTQGVIDEQFF
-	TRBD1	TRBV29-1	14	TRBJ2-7	TGCAGCTTCCAAGACAGGGCATCGGCCTACGAGCAGTACTTC	CSFQDRASAYEQYF
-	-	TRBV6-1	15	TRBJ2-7	TGTGCCAGCAGTGAAGCGGGAGTATTCAGATTCGAGCAGTACTTC	CASSEAGVFRFEQYF
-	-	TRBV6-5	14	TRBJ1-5	TGTGCCACGTGGGGCGGACAGTCTAATCAGCCCCAGCATTTT	CATWGGQSNQPQHF
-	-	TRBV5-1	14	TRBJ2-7	TGCGCCAGCAGCATACCGACACCTACCTACGAGCAGTACTTC	CASSIPTPTYEQYF
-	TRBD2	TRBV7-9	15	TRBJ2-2	TGTGCCAGCAGCTTAGACCTGGGAGGGTTCGGGGAGCTGTTTTTT	CASSLDLGGFGELFF
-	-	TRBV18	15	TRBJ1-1	TGTGCCAGCTCACCTCCGGATTTCCGGGGAGGCGAAGCTTTCTTT	CASSPPDFRGGEAFF
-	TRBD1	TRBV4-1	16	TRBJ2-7	TGCGCCAGCAGCCAGCCAGGACAGGGCCGCCTGTACGAGCAGTACTTC	CASSQPGQGRLYEQYF
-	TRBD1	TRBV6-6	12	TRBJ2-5	TGTGCGCACAAAGGGGGCCAGGAGACCCAGTACTTC	CAHKGGQETQYF
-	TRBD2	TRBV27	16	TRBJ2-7	TGTGCCAGCAGTAGCTCACCGGGACTAGCGGGACGCGAGCAGTACTTC	CASSSSPGLAGREQYF
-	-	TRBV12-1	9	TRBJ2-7	TGTGCCAGCAGCGGACAAAGGTACTTC	CASSGQRYF
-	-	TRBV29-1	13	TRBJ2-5	TGCAGCGTTTCGGCAGGTGTGCAAGAGACCCAGTACTTC	CSVSAGVQETQYF
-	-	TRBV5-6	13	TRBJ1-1	TGTGCCAGCAGCTTGAAAGGGCGGGCTGAAGCTTTCTTT	CASSLKGRAEAFF